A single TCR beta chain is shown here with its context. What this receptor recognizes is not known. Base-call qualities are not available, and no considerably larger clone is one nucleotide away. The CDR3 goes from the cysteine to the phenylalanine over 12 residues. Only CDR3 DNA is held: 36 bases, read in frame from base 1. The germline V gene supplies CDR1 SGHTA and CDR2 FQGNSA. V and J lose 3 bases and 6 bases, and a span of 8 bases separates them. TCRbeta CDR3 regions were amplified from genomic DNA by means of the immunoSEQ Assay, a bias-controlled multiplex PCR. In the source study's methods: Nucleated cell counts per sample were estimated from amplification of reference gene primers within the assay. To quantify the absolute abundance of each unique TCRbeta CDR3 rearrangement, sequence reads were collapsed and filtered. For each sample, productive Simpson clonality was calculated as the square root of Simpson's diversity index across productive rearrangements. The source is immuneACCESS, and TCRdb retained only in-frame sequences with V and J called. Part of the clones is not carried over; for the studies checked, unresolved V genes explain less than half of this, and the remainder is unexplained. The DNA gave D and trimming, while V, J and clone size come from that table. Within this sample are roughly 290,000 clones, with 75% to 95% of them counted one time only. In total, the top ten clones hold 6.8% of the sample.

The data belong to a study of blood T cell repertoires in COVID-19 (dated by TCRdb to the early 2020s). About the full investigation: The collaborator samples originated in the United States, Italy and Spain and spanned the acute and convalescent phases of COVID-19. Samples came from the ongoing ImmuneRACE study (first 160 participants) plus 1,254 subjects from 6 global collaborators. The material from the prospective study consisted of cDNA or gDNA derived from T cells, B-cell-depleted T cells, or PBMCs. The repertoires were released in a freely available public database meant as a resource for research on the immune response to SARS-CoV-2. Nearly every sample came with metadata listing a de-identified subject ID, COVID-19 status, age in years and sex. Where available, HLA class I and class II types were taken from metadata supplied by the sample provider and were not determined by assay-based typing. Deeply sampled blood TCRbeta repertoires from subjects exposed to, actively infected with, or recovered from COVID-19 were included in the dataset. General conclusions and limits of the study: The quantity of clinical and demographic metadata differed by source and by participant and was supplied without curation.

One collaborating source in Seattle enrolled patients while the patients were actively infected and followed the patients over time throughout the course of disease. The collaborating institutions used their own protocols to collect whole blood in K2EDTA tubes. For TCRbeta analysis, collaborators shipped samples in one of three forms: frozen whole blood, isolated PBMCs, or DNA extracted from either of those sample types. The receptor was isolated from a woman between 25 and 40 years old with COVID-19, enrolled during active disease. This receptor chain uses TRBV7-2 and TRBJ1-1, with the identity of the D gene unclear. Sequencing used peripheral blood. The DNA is TGTGCCAGCAGCTTTGGAGGCCCTGAAGCTTTCTTT. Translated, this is CASSFGGPEAFF.